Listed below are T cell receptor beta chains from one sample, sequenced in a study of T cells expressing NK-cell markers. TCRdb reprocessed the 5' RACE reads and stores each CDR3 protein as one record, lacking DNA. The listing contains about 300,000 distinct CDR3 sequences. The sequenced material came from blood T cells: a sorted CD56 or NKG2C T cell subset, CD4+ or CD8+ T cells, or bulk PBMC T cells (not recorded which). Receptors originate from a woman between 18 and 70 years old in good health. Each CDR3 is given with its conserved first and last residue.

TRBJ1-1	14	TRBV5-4	CASSTRTENTEAFF
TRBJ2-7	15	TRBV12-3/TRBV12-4	CASSPPGPRAYEQYF
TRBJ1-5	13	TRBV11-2	CASSLGINQPQHF
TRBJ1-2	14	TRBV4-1	CASGGTGAVYGYTF
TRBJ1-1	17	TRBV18	CASSLGGAGVVGTEAFF
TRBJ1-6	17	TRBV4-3	CASSQVGGAAYNSPLHF
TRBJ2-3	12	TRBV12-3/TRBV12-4	CASSRVGDTQYF
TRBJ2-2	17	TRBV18	CASSPWKGATDTGELFF
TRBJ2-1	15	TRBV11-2	CASSLGTSGRNEQFF
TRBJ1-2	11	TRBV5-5	CASTQTHGYTF
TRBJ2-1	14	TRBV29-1	CSGTPGLAHNEQFF
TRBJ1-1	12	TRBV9	CASSAMNTEAFF
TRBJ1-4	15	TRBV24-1	CATSDSRSEDEKLFF
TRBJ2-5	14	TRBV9	CASSHSGSSETQYF
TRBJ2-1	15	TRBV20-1	CSARRGPRLALGVYF
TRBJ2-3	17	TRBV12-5	CASGLPLTRQMEDTQYF
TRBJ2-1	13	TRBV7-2	CASSLGSHNEQFF